This TCR beta chain was captured by sequencing in a study of T cells in Graves' hyperthyroidism and ophthalmopathy. Progressors' blood was drawn at hyperthyroidism diagnosis, before ophthalmopathy symptoms. The CDR3 has 10 amino acids. CDR1 and CDR2 (germline): DFQATT, SNEGSKA (reference sequence). The germline V and J ends were trimmed by 6 bases and 8 bases, with 8 bases remaining between them. From RNA transcripts, TCR beta CDR3 regions were amplified. The TCR CDR3 first-round RT-PCR relied on the HTBI primer set. One entry per CDR3 protein, called by TCRdb with MiXCR from the multiplex PCR reads. The sample records fewer than 650,000 distinct CDR3 sequences, approximately 15% being singletons.

The sequence derives from a woman aged 25-40 years with Graves' hyperthyroidism that later progressed to Graves' ophthalmopathy. V and J are TRBV20-1 and TRBJ2-1; D not resolved. What was sequenced was blood. The CDR3 nucleotides are TGCAGTGCCCAAGACTATGAGCAGTTCTTC. Translating gives CSAQDYEQFF.